Sequencing of this T cell receptor (beta chain) was carried out in a study of T-cell memory formation after mild COVID-19. The overall study: TCR clustering was largely donor specific. Notes on the study in general: Pre-infection memory contained some responding clones, which suggested that cross-reactive memory had joined. Second-wave clones reaching peak frequency on day 37 lacked confirmed SARS-CoV-2 specificity.

V lost 5 bases to trimming and J lost 0 bases; unmatched junction nucleotides: 6. This CDR3 has 16 amino acids. CDR1 LGHDT and CDR2 YNNKEL come from the germline V gene (reference sequence). This clonotype came up a few times. The antigen is unknown. A 5'RACE reaction primed in the constant segment made cDNA libraries of TCR alpha and TCR beta, and these carried sample barcodes and UMIs. MiXCR was run by TCRdb on the 5' RACE reads, yielding one entry per CDR3 protein. The sample has around 310,000 distinct CDR3 sequences, about 15% seen once. The sample taken for sequencing was PBMCs or a T cell subset sorted from them (not recorded which). The clonotype originates from a man younger than 35 who had mild COVID-19 (a few samples of this study predate the infection). Cell type and time point are not known. V usage is TRBV3-1 and J usage is TRBJ2-1; 8 bases fit TRBD2. The CDR3 protein is CASSTTSGASYNEQFF. The CDR3 DNA reads as TGTGCCAGCAGCACTACTAGCGGTGCCTCCTACAATGAGCAGTTCTTC.